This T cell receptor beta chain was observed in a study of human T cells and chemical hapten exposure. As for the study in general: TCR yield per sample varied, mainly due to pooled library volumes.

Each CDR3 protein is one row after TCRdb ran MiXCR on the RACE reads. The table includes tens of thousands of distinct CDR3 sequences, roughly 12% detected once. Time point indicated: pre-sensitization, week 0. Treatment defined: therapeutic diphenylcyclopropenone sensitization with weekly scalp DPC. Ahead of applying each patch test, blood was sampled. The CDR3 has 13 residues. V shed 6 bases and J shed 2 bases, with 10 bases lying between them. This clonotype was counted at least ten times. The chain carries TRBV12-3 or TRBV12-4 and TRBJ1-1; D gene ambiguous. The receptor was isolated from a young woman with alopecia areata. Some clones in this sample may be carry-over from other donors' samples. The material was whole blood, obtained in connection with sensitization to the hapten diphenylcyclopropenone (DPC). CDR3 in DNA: TGTGCCAGCAGGGTCAGGCCAAACACTGAAGCTTTCTTT. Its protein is CASRVRPNTEAFF.